This TCR beta chain is drawn from a study of blood T cell repertoires in COVID-19. Study as a whole: The samples span acute and convalescent COVID-19 from the United States, Italy and Spain. The analysed material was cDNA or gDNA that came from T cells, B-cell-depleted T cells, or PBMCs.

In the source study's methods: Nucleated cell number was recorded as an estimate derived from reference gene primer amplification. Profiling relied on immunoSEQ multiplex PCR, and the TCRdb table lists in-frame clones only, not all of them. V, J and clone size are those of that table, while D and trimming were read from the DNA. The sample holds more than 20,000 clones, roughly 90% seen once. This clone occurred a few times. This clonotype was sampled from a human donor in a cohort sampled during active COVID-19. Material: peripheral blood.

CDR3 loop: CASSYAGQGALHF. The CDR3 DNA follows: TGTGCCAGCAGTTACGCCGGACAGGGAGCCCTCCACTTT. The chain carries TRBV6-5 and TRBJ1-6; 8 bases map to TRBD1. J lost 14 bases, V lost 2 bases, and 5 bases had no gene match. CDR3 length: 13 amino acids. Per the germline V gene, CDR1 is MNHEY and CDR2 is SVGAGI.